This TCR beta chain stems from a study of post-analysis software for immune sequencing data. Whole-study context: Included courses were relapsing-remitting and secondary progressive multiple sclerosis; progressive-relapsing multiple sclerosis was also included. Study-level findings and limits: In patients, about 5 TRBV segments were more frequent than in controls, with TRBV5-6, TRBV5-1 and TRBV20-1 among them. Analysis by F measure revealed that same-batch samples clustered strongly together. The normalized Chao1 diversity of multiple sclerosis patients was significantly lower than that of controls.

Unique molecular identifiers were carried by the TCR beta cDNA libraries. From 1 to 10 million T cells, 450,000 to 550,000 cDNA molecules were obtained. TCRdb itself ran the PCR reads through MiXCR, one entry per CDR3 protein. In the table there are about 820,000 distinct CDR3 sequences, about 53% of which are singletons. The CDR3 is made up of 16 amino acids. CDR1 and CDR2 (germline): ENHRY, SYGVKD. V lost 4 bases to trimming and J lost 2 bases; unmatched junction nucleotides: 8. A remark on this clonotype: Antigen specificity is unknown.

The receptor was derived from a girl aged 10 to 17 with multiple sclerosis. The sample comprised blood. The rearrangement links TRBV10-3 to TRBJ2-3; 8 bases match TRBD1. The CDR3 DNA follows: TGTGCCATCAGTGCCCAGGACAGGGACCCCACAGATACGCAGTATTTT. This gives the protein CAISAQDRDPTDTQYF.